Listed below are T cell receptor beta chains from one sample, sequenced in a study of control samples from healthy donors and cancer patients. Sequencing was performed with immunoSEQ multiplex PCR; in TCRdb, only in-frame clones are kept and a portion is missing. The sample holds approximately 53,000 clones, 80% to 95% seen once. Material: PBMCs. The source is a man younger than 45 with colorectal cancer. Both conserved end residues are part of each CDR3. A D gene is named only where the DNA matches it firmly. For some rows the clone size is stated as once, few or many, or as a class when expanded; others skip it.

clone size	D gene	J gene	V gene	CDR3 protein	CDR3 DNA
.	.	TRBJ1-2	TRBV10-3	CAISDDRARYGYTF	TGTGCCATCAGTGACGACAGAGCAAGGTATGGCTACACCTTC
.	.	TRBJ2-3	TRBV2	CASNIQGTDTQYF	TGTGCCAGCAATATACAGGGTACAGATACGCAGTATTTT
.	TRBD1	TRBJ2-2	TRBV19	CASSVRDRLTGELFF	TGTGCCAGTAGTGTCCGGGACAGGTTAACCGGGGAGCTGTTTTTT
once	TRBD1	TRBJ2-6	TRBV30	CAWSNDRAPGANVLTF	TGTGCCTGGAGCAATGACAGGGCACCTGGGGCCAACGTCCTGACTTTC
.	.	TRBJ2-3	TRBV21-1	CASQVGQEPDTQYF	TGTGCCAGCCAGGTGGGACAGGAGCCAGATACGCAGTATTTT
.	.	TRBJ2-6	TRBV12-5	CASGFNLPQFSGANVLTF	TGTGCTAGTGGTTTCAACCTCCCTCAGTTCTCTGGGGCCAACGTCCTGACTTTC
.	.	TRBJ2-5	TRBV20-1	CSASSYTGTVETQYF	TGCAGTGCTAGTTCGTATACAGGGACCGTAGAGACCCAGTACTTC
.	TRBD1	TRBJ2-1	TRBV29-1	CSVEDIQGALGNEQFF	TGCAGCGTTGAAGACATACAGGGGGCTTTGGGGAATGAGCAGTTCTTC
.	.	TRBJ1-1	TRBV20-1	CSASVMGGAFLNTEAFF	TGCAGTGCTAGTGTCATGGGGGGCGCTTTCTTGAACACTGAAGCTTTCTTT
.	TRBD2	TRBJ2-3	TRBV3-1/TRBV3-2	CASSRGLAGGNSQYF	TGTGCCAGCAGCCGAGGACTAGCGGGGGGGAACTCGCAGTATTTT
.	TRBD2	TRBJ2-3	TRBV7-2	CASSLVPLAGETSTQYF	TGTGCCAGCAGCTTAGTCCCGCTAGCGGGGGAGACCTCTACGCAGTATTTT
.	TRBD1	TRBJ1-1	TRBV3-1/TRBV3-2	CASSYGTGMNTEAFF	TGTGCCAGCAGTTACGGGACAGGGATGAACACTGAAGCTTTCTTT
.	.	TRBJ2-3	TRBV5-1	CASSLVSRDTQYF	TGCGCCAGCAGCTTGGTATCTAGAGATACGCAGTATTTT
.	.	TRBJ2-2	TRBV12-3/TRBV12-4	CASSLRPGELFF	TGTGCCAGCAGTTTAAGGCCCGGGGAGCTGTTTTTT
.	TRBD1	TRBJ1-6	TRBV4-3	CARSQDGGGQGAGSPLHF	TGCGCCCGCAGCCAAGATGGGGGGGGACAGGGGGCTGGTTCACCCCTCCACTTT
.	.	TRBJ1-1	TRBV6-5	CASRRRGNTEAFF	TGTGCCAGCAGACGCAGGGGGAACACTGAAGCTTTCTTT
.	.	TRBJ2-1	TRBV7-9	CASSLAGAAEEFF	TGTGCCAGCAGCTTAGCCGGGGCAGCAGAGGAGTTCTTC
.	TRBD1	TRBJ1-1	TRBV19	CASSIHRGRNTEAFF	TGTGCCAGTAGTATACACAGGGGCCGAAACACTGAAGCTTTCTTT
.	TRBD2	TRBJ2-1	TRBV5-1	CASSIETSGSYNEQFF	TGCGCCAGCAGCATAGAGACTAGCGGATCCTACAATGAGCAGTTCTTC
.	.	TRBJ1-5	TRBV19	CASSPRSRTSNQPQHF	TGTGCCAGTAGTCCGCGTTCCAGGACTAGCAATCAGCCCCAGCATTTT
.	.	TRBJ1-5	TRBV19	CASSGSNQPQHF	TGTGCCAGTAGTGGAAGCAATCAGCCCCAGCATTTT
once	.	TRBJ2-2	TRBV19	CASSIRGGSGTGELFF	TGTGCCAGTAGTATAAGGGGGGGCTCCGGCACCGGGGAGCTGTTTTTT
.	.	TRBJ2-7	TRBV5-4	CASGKLGLSSYEQYF	TGTGCCAGCGGAAAATTGGGGTTGTCTTCCTACGAGCAGTACTTC
.	.	TRBJ1-2	TRBV5-6	CASSFSLMAAFNYGYTF	TGTGCCAGCAGCTTCTCTCTGATGGCAGCCTTTAACTATGGCTACACCTTC
.	.	TRBJ1-2	TRBV2	CASRVVLDGYTF	TGTGCCAGCAGGGTTGTTCTCGATGGCTACACCTTC
.	.	TRBJ1-2	TRBV5-1	CASSIGTDNYGYTF	TGCGCCAGCAGCATTGGGACGGATAACTATGGCTACACCTTC
once	.	TRBJ1-2	TRBV5-4	CATTNGDINYGYTF	TGTGCCACCACTAATGGAGATATTAACTATGGCTACACCTTC
.	TRBD2	TRBJ2-3	TRBV4-1	CASSQGSGGYTDTQYF	TGCGCCAGCAGCCAAGGTAGCGGGGGATACACAGATACGCAGTATTTT
.	TRBD1	TRBJ1-1	TRBV5-1	CASSWTGGTEAFF	TGCGCCAGCAGCTGGACAGGGGGCACTGAAGCTTTCTTT
.	.	TRBJ1-1	TRBV11-2	CASSLRSLDRRNTEAFF	TGTGCCAGCAGCTTAAGATCCCTCGACAGGAGGAACACTGAAGCTTTCTTT
.	TRBD1	TRBJ2-7	TRBV5-1	CASSLGDRDTHEQYF	TGCGCCAGCAGCTTGGGGGACAGGGATACCCACGAGCAGTACTTC
.	.	TRBJ1-5	TRBV27	CASSLSPGQPQHF	TGTGCCAGCAGTTTATCCCCGGGCCAGCCCCAGCATTTT
.	TRBD1	TRBJ1-6	TRBV19	CASSPEDRGRNSPLHF	TGTGCCAGTAGTCCCGAGGACAGGGGGCGGAATTCACCCCTCCACTTT
.	.	TRBJ1-5	TRBV9	CASSVDEGDQPQHF	TGTGCCAGCAGCGTAGATGAGGGGGACCAGCCCCAGCATTTT
.	.	TRBJ1-1	TRBV7-9	CASSLRRENTEAFF	TGTGCCAGCAGCCTACGTAGGGAAAACACTGAAGCTTTCTTT
once	TRBD2	TRBJ2-7	TRBV5-5	CASSPGGLAAYEQYF	TGTGCCAGCAGTCCTGGGGGACTAGCGGCCTACGAGCAGTACTTC
.	.	TRBJ2-3	TRBV6-6	CASRGAADTQYF	TGTGCCAGCAGGGGAGCGGCAGATACGCAGTATTTT
.	.	TRBJ1-5	TRBV6-1	CASSEGRARGQPQHF	TGTGCCAGCAGTGAAGGCCGGGCCCGAGGGCAGCCCCAGCATTTT
.	.	TRBJ2-1	TRBV7-6	CASSFEGGSEQFF	TGTGCCAGCAGCTTTGAGGGGGGTAGTGAGCAGTTCTTC
.	.	TRBJ2-7	TRBV10-3	CAISERTASYEQYF	TGTGCCATCAGTGAACGGACGGCCTCCTACGAGCAGTACTTC
.	.	TRBJ2-2	TRBV29-1	CSVDKGLNTGELFF	TGCAGCGTTGATAAGGGATTGAACACCGGGGAGCTGTTTTTT
.	.	TRBJ2-3	TRBV7-8	CASNYRSTDTQYF	TGTGCCAGCAACTACCGGAGCACAGATACGCAGTATTTT
few	.	TRBJ2-6	TRBV6-2/TRBV6-3	CASSSDSSGANVLTF	TGTGCCAGCAGTTCCGACAGCTCTGGGGCCAACGTCCTGACTTTC
once	.	TRBJ1-2	TRBV7-2	CASSLTENYGYTF	TGTGCCAGCAGCTTAACGGAGAACTATGGCTACACCTTC
.	.	TRBJ1-4	TRBV7-2	CASSLEAREKLFF	TGTGCCAGCAGCCTGGAAGCGCGGGAAAAACTGTTTTTT